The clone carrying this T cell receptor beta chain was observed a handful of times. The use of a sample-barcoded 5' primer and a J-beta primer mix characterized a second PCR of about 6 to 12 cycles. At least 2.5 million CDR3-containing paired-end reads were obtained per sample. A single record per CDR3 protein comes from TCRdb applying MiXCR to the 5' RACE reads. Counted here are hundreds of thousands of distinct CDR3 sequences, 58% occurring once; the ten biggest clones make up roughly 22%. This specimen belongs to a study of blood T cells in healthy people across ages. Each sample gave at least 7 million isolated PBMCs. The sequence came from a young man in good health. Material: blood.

CDR3 nucleotides: TGCAGCGTCGGCACAGGGGTGGACTATGGCTACACCTTC. It codes for CSVGTGVDYGYTF. The chain employs TRBV29-1 and TRBJ1-2, with 7 bases fitting TRBD1. CDR3 size: 13 residues. Germline V gene lookup returns CDR1 SQVTM and CDR2 ANQGSEA. The trim removed 6 bases at V and 3 bases at J, leaving 7 bases unmatched. The variable domain in full, with the rest retrieved from reference TRBV29-1 and TRBJ1-2, is SAVISQKPSRDICQRGTSLTIQCQVDSQVTMMFWYRQQPGQSLTLIATANQGSEATYESGFVIDKFPISRPNLTFSTLTVSNMSPEDSSIYLCSVGTGVDYGYTFGSGTRLTVV.